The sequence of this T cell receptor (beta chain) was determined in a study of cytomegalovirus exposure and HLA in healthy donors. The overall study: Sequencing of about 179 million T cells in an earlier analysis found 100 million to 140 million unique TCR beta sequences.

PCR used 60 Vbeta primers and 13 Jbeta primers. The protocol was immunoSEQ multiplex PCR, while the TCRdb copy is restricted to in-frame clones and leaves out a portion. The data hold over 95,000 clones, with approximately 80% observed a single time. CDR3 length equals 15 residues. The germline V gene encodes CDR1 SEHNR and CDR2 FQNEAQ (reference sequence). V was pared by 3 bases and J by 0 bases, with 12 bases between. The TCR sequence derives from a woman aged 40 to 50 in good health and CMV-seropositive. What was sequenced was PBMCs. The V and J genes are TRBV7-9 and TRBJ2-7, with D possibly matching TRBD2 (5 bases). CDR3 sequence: CASSLQRINSYEQYF. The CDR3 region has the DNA TGTGCCAGCAGCTTGCAGCGGATAAACTCCTACGAGCAGTACTTC.